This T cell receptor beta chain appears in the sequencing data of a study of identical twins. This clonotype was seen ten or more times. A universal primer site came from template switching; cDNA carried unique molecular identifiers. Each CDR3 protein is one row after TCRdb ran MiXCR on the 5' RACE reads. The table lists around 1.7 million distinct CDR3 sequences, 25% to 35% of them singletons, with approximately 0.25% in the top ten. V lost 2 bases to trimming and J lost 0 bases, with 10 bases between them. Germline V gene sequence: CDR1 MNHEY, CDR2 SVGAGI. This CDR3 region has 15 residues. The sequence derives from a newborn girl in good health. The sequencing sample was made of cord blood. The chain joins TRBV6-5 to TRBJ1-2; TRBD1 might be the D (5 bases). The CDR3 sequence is CASSYRTPSNYGYTF. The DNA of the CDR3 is TGTGCCAGCAGTTACCGGACACCCTCTAACTATGGCTACACCTTC.